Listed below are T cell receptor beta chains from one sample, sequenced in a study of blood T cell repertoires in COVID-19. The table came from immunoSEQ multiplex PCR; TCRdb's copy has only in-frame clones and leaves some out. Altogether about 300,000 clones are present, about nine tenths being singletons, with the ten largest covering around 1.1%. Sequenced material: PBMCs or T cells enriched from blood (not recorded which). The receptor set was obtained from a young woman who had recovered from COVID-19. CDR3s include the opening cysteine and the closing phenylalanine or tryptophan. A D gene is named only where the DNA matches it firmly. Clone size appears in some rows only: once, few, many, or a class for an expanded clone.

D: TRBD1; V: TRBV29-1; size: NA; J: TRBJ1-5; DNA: TGCAGCTCGTCACAGGGGTATAGTCAGCCCCAGCATTTT; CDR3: CSSSQGYSQPQHF
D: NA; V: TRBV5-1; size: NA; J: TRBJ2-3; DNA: TGCGCCAGCAGCTTGCACGCTAGCGGCACAGATACGCAGTATTTT; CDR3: CASSLHASGTDTQYF
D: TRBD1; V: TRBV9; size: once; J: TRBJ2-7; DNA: TGTGCCAGCAGCGTACTTGGGACAGGGAGCTCCTACGAGCAGTACTTC; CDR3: CASSVLGTGSSYEQYF
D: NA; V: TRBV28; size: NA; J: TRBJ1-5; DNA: TGTGCCAGCAGTTTCTCCGGGTCCCTCATTAGCAATCAGCCCCAGCATTTT; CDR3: CASSFSGSLISNQPQHF
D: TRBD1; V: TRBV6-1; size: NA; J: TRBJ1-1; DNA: TGTGCCAGCAGTGATCCGGGACAGGGACGTCCTGAAGCTTTCTTT; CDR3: CASSDPGQGRPEAFF
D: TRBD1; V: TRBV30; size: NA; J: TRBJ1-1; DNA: TGTGCCTGGGAAGGGACAGGGGGGACTGAAGCTTTCTTT; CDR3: CAWEGTGGTEAFF
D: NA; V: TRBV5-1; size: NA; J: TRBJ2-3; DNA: TGCGCCAGCAGCTTGGGACAAGATACGCAGTATTTT; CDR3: CASSLGQDTQYF
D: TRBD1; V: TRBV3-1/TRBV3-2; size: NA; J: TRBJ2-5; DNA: TGTGCCAGCAGCCAATCGACAGGGCGGGAGACCCAGTACTTC; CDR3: CASSQSTGRETQYF
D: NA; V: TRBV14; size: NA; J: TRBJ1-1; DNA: TGTGCCAGCAGCCAAGTGGCGGGGGCAGACACTGAAGCTTTCTTT; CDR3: CASSQVAGADTEAFF
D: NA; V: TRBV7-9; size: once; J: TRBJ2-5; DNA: TGTGCCAGCAGCTTAGAGGAGTACAGACTACAAGAGACCCAGTACTTC; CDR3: CASSLEEYRLQETQYF
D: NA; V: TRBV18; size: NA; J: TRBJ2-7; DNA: TGTGCCAGCTCACCCTACCCTACCCTCTACGAGCAGTACTTC; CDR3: CASSPYPTLYEQYF
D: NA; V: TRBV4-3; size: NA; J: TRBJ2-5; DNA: TGCGCCAGCAGCCCCCCCGGGGTTGAGACCCAGTACTTC; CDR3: CASSPPGVETQYF
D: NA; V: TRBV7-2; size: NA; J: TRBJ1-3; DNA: TGTGCCAGCAGCCCGTACAGGAGCTCTGGAAACACCATATATTTT; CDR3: CASSPYRSSGNTIYF
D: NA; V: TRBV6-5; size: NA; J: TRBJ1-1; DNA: TGTGCCAGCAGCCTGGAGAGGGGGTCCACTGAAGCTTTCTTT; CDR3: CASSLERGSTEAFF
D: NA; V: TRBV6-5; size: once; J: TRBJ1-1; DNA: TGTGCCAGCAGTTACGGTAGGGGGACTGAAGCTTTCTTT; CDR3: CASSYGRGTEAFF
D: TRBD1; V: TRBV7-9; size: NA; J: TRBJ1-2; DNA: TGTGCCAGCAGCGAATCGACAGGGGGGGGCGGCTACACCTTC; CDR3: CASSESTGGGGYTF
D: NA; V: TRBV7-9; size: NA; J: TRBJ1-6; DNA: TGTGCCAGCAGCCCCCGGGAGGGAGCACTAAATTCACCCCTCCACTTT; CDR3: CASSPREGALNSPLHF
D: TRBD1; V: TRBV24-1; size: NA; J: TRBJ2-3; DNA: TGTGCCACCAGTGAGATGACAGGGATTGGAGATACGCAGTATTTT; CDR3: CATSEMTGIGDTQYF
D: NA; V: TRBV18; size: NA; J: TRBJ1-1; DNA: TGTGCCAGCTCCCCAACGGAGATAACTGAAGCTTTCTTT; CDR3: CASSPTEITEAFF
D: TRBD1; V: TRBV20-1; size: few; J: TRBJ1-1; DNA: TGCAGTGCAAACAGGGGGCAGGGTGCTTTCTTT; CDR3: CSANRGQGAFF
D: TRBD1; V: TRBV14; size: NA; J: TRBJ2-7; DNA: TGTGCCAGCAGCCAAGTATGGCTGAGGGGACAGACCTACGAGCAGTACTTC; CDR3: CASSQVWLRGQTYEQYF
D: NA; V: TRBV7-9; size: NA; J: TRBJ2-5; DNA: TGTGCCAGCAGCCCCGGGGGTGACACCCAGTACTTC; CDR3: CASSPGGDTQYF
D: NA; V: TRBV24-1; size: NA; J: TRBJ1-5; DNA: TGTGCCACCGGCTCATATCAGCCCCAGCATTTT; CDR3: CATGSYQPQHF
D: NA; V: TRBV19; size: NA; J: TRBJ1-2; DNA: TGTGCCAGTAGTGAACAGGGCGGGGGAACCTATGGCTACACCTTC; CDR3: CASSEQGGGTYGYTF
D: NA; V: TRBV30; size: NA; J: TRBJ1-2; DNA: TGTGCCTGGGGTAGACAGGTATATGGCTACACCTTC; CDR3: CAWGRQVYGYTF
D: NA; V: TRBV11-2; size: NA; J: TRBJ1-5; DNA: TGTGCCAGCAGCTTAGACCAGGGCCATCAGCCCCAGCATTTT; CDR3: CASSLDQGHQPQHF
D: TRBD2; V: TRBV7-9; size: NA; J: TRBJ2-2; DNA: TGTGCCAGCAGCAAAAAGACTAGCGGGAGATTTGGCACCGGGGAGCTGTTTTTT; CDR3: CASSKKTSGRFGTGELFF
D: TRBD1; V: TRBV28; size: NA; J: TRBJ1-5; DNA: TGTGCCAGCAGTCCCGGGACAGGGTTGATGGGCAATCAGCCCCAGCATTTT; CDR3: CASSPGTGLMGNQPQHF
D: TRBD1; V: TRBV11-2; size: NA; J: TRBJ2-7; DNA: TGTGCCAGCAGCTCGAGGTGGGTGGGACAGGACTACGAGCAGTACTTC; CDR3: CASSSRWVGQDYEQYF
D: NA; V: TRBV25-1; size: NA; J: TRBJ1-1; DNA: TGTGCCAGCAGTGACTACAGGGTCACTGAAGCTTTCTTT; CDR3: CASSDYRVTEAFF
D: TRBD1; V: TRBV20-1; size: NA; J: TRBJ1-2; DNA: TGCAGTGCTAGTTCCCTGACAGGGCCAACGACTAACTATGGCTACACCTTC; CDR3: CSASSLTGPTTNYGYTF
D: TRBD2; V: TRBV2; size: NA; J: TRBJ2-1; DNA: TGTGCCACCAAATCCCGGCGGGAGGCGAAAAATGAGCAGTTCTTC; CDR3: CATKSRREAKNEQFF
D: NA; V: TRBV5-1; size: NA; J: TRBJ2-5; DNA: TGCGCCAGCAGCTTCGGAGGGAATCAAGAGACCCAGTACTTC; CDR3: CASSFGGNQETQYF